This T cell receptor beta chain was recovered during a study of blood T cell repertoires in COVID-19. In the study overall: The study drew acute and convalescent COVID-19 samples from the United States, Italy and Spain.

Per the original data handling: It was from reference gene primer amplification that nucleated cell counts were estimated. TCRdb keeps only in-frame clones here, not all; method: immunoSEQ multiplex PCR. Clonal size and the V and J genes are those of that table, whereas D and trimming came from the DNA. The data show some 330,000 clones, approximately 89% seen once. Participants came from roughly 24 US areas, aged about 18 to 100 years. Donors in Cohort 3 counted as recovered after two negative PCRs, clearance, or symptom resolution. After removal of 5 bases from V and 4 bases from J, the junction contained 5 bases not matched to a gene. Germline loops: CDR1 LNHDA, CDR2 SQIVND (reference sequence). The CDR3 runs 15 residues.

J is TRBJ2-3 and V is TRBV19; 11 bases match TRBD2. The sequence was collected from a man aged 30 to 45 who had recovered from COVID-19. The sequencing sample was made of PBMCs or T cells enriched from blood (not recorded which). DNA for the CDR3: TGTGCCAGTAGTGTAACTAGCGGGGGAGCAGATACGCAGTATTTT. It yields the protein CASSVTSGGADTQYF.